This record covers a single TCR beta chain. What it recognizes is unknown. The source of the sample is a study of cytomegalovirus exposure and HLA in healthy donors. Germline lookup yields CDR1 MDHEN and CDR2 SYDVKM. V was pared by 3 bases and J by 7 bases, with 13 bases between. This CDR3 has 14 residues. The method was immunoSEQ multiplex PCR; TCRdb's version includes in-frame clones alone and lacks a portion of them. The sample contains tens of thousands of clones, roughly 84% of which appear only once. Study conclusions and caveats: First-cohort TCR clusters were later found to tend to co-occur in the 120 or so validation repertoires.

The receptor was isolated from a woman in her late teens or twenties in good health and CMV-seropositive. J is TRBJ1-5 and V is TRBV28; D possibly corresponds to TRBD1 (5 bases). Sequenced: PBMCs. CDR3 nucleotides: TGTGCCAGCAGTTTTTGGGGAAGGGGACAGCCCCAGCATTTT. It yields the protein CASSFWGRGQPQHF. The variable domain in full, completed from reference TRBV28 and TRBJ1-5, reads DVKVTQSSRYLVKRTGEKVFLECVQDMDHENMFWYRQDPGLGLRLIYFSYDVKMKEKGDIPEGYSVSREKKERFSLILESASTNQTSMYLCASSFWGRGQPQHFGDGTRLSIL.